What follows are 22 T cell receptor beta chains derived from one specimen sequenced in a study of shared clonotypes between healthy human individuals. Clones were read by immunoSEQ multiplex PCR, and TCRdb kept only the in-frame ones, dropping some. In the table there are more than 2 million clones, almost 96% of which are singletons. Sequencing input: naive CD4+ T cells sorted from blood. Subset here: CD45RA+ positively selected. These receptors all come from a man younger than 35 in good health.

This clone has a handful of counts. The rearrangement links TRBV21-1 to TRBJ2-7. TRBV21-1 has pseudogene status. CDR3 length: 8 amino acids. The DNA of the CDR3 is TGTGCCAAATCCGAGCAGTACTTC. This sequence encodes CAKSEQYF.

V is TRBV6-5 and J is TRBJ2-1; a possible D gene is TRBD2 (6 bases). This CDR3 has 12 amino acids. V was clipped by 6 bases and J by 8 bases, with 11 bases between them. Germline CDR1 MNHEY, CDR2 SVGAGI. In nucleotides, the CDR3 is TGTGCCAGCAGCCCGGGAGTGGATGAGCAGTTCTTC. It yields the protein CASSPGVDEQFF.

The chain has TRBV25-1 and TRBJ2-1, with TRBD2 matching over 7 bases. V shed 0 bases, J shed 14 bases, and the junction held 7 bases outside the gene matches. CDR1 and CDR2 from the germline V gene are MGHDK and SYGVNS. This CDR3 comprises 13 residues. The CDR3 protein is CASSEYEAGREFF. CDR3 DNA sequence: TGTGCCAGCAGTGAATATGAGGCAGGGAGGGAGTTCTTC.

On this clone: In the same sample, other DNA sequences code for this CDR3. V usage is TRBV27 and J usage is TRBJ2-2; 11 bases map to TRBD2. The CDR3 has 16 amino acids. From germline, CDR1 is MNHEY and CDR2 SMNVEV (reference sequence). The V and J ends lost 3 bases and 0 bases, in that order; junction bases with no gene match: 0. CDR3 protein: CASSLTSGANTGELFF. The CDR3 DNA sequence: TGTGCCAGCAGTTTGACTAGCGGGGCGAACACCGGGGAGCTGTTTTTT.

This clone was detected once. The sample carries other DNA sequences with the same CDR3. DNA for the CDR3: TGTGCCAGCAGCGCGGGGACAGATACGCAGTATTTT. Protein product: CASSAGTDTQYF. This chain uses TRBV2 with TRBJ2-3; D may be TRBD2 (6 bases). With 6 bases removed from V and 3 bases from J, the gap between germline ends came to 7 bases. Germline values: CDR1 SNHLY, CDR2 FYNNEI. The CDR3 is 12 amino acids.

J is TRBJ2-7 and V is TRBV6-5, with D possibly TRBD1 on 5 matching bases. The CDR3 loop spans 14 amino acids. V dropped 6 bases and J dropped 2 bases, with 14 bases sitting between them. Germline V CDR1 and CDR2: MNHEY, SVGAGI. The CDR3 sequence: CASRAPGPPYEQYF. In DNA, the CDR3 is TGTGCCAGCAGAGCTCCAGGGCCCCCCTACGAGCAGTACTTC.

As regards this clone: The sample has other DNA sequences that encode this CDR3 too. This chain connects TRBV5-1 to TRBJ2-3, with 7 bases matching TRBD1. V dropped 0 bases and J dropped 3; count of bases not matched to a gene: 4. From germline, CDR1 is SGHRS and CDR2 YFSETQ. CDR3 length: 15 residues. Here the CDR3 reads CASSLVGGETDTQYF. The DNA for the CDR3 is TGCGCCAGCAGCTTGGTAGGGGGCGAGACAGATACGCAGTATTTT. The variable domain in full, completed from reference TRBV5-1 and TRBJ2-3, reads KAGVTQTPRYLIKTRGQQVTLSCSPISGHRSVSWYQQTPGQGLQFLFEYFSETQRNKGNFPGRFSGRQFSNSRSEMNVSTLELGDSALYLCASSLVGGETDTQYFGPGTRLTVL.

The V gene is TRBV7-2, the J gene TRBJ2-2; TRBD2 is a possible D gene (5 bases). The CDR3 has 14 amino acids. V was cut by 3 bases and J by 6 bases, with 11 bases left in between. CDR1 SGHTA and CDR2 FQGNSA come from the germline V gene. The CDR3 DNA reads as TGTGCCAGCAGCTTTCGGGATGGGGCCGGGGAGCTGTTTTTT. Its protein is CASSFRDGAGELFF. Based on the CDR3 plus reference TRBV7-2 and TRBJ2-2, the full variable domain is GAGVSQSPSNKVTEKGKDVELRCDPISGHTALYWYRQSLGQGLEFLIYFQGNSAPDKSGLPSDRFSAERTGGSVSTLTIQRTQQEDSAVYLCASSFRDGAGELFFGEGSRLTVL.

On this clone itself: Different DNA sequences within this sample yield the same CDR3. The chain links TRBV30 to TRBJ1-5, with 7 bases fitting TRBD1. The junction had 1 base not matched to a gene; V was cut back by 3 bases and J by 2 bases. CDR3 length: 13 amino acids. CDR1 and CDR2 from the germline V gene are GTSNPN and SVGIG (reference sequence). CDR3 sequence reads: CAWRGTGNQPQHF. DNA of the CDR3: TGTGCCTGGAGGGGGACAGGCAATCAGCCCCAGCATTTT. Using reference TRBV30 and TRBJ1-5 for the parts outside the CDR3, the full variable domain is SQTIHQWPATLVQPVGSPLSLECTVEGTSNPNLYWYRQAAGRGLQLLFYSVGIGQISSEVPQNLSASRPQDRQFILSSKKLLLSDSGFYLCAWRGTGNQPQHFGDGTRLSIL.

The chain uses TRBV7-2 and TRBJ2-2; 11 bases map to TRBD2. Unmatched junction bases numbered 6, after V lost 5 bases and J lost 7 bases. CDR1 and CDR2 from the germline V gene are SGHTA and FQGNSA. The CDR3 consists of 15 residues. In DNA form, the CDR3 reads TGTGCCAGCAGCGTACTAGCGGGGGTTGTCGGGGAGCTGTTTTTT. It translates to CASSVLAGVVGELFF.

This clone showed up just once. Here the CDR3 reads CASSTQTGTYEQYF. CDR3 coding DNA: TGTGCCAGCAGCACCCAGACAGGGACCTACGAGCAGTACTTC. The chain recombines TRBV7-9 with TRBJ2-7; 7 nucleotides match TRBD1. CDR1 and CDR2 from the germline V gene are SEHNR and FQNEAQ (reference sequence). The CDR3 spans 14 residues. J was trimmed by 2 bases and V by 5 bases; bases with no gene match: 6.

The gene calls are TRBV5-4 and TRBJ2-5; perhaps TRBD2 as D (6 bases). With 4 bases removed from V and 4 bases from J, the gap between germline ends came to 11 bases. This CDR3 comprises 13 residues. Germline lookup yields CDR1 SGHNT and CDR2 YYREEE (reference sequence). CDR3 region: CASSGRLGETQYF. CDR3 coding DNA: TGTGCCAGCAGCGGTCGACTAGGAGAGACCCAGTACTTC.

The chain employs TRBV14 and TRBJ2-5; D is perhaps TRBD2 (5 bases). The length of the CDR3 is 14 residues. V was shortened by 5 bases and J by 8 bases, with 18 bases between the two germline ends. Germline loops: CDR1 SGHDN, CDR2 FVKESK. CDR3 protein: CASSASYESGTQYF. DNA for the CDR3: TGTGCCAGCAGCGCCTCGTATGAGTCGGGAACCCAGTACTTC. Together with reference TRBV14 and TRBJ2-5, the CDR3 gives the full variable domain: EAGVTQFPSHSVIEKGQTVTLRCDPISGHDNLYWYRRVMGKEIKFLLHFVKESKQDESGMPNNRFLAERTGGTYSTLKVQPAELEDSGVYFCASSASYESGTQYFGPGTRLLVL.

The chain employs TRBV6-1 and TRBJ2-3; tentative D call: TRBD2 (6 bases). The length of the CDR3 is 16 residues. Trimming took 0 bases from V and 2 from J, leaving 12 bases between them. Germline CDR1 MNHNS, CDR2 SASEGT. The CDR3, as DNA: TGTGCCAGCAGTGAAGCAGGAGGGGTTAACACAGATACGCAGTATTTT. It encodes CASSEAGGVNTDTQYF.

The chain links TRBV7-9 to TRBJ1-4; TRBD1 agrees at 8 bases. The germline V gene encodes CDR1 SEHNR and CDR2 FQNEAQ (reference sequence). Unmatched junction bases numbered 10, after V lost 5 bases and J lost 8 bases. The CDR3 is 15 residues long. This CDR3 reads CASSRATGEREKLFF. For the CDR3, the DNA is TGTGCCAGCAGCCGCGCGACAGGGGAGAGGGAAAAACTGTTTTTT.

The chain carries TRBV7-9 and TRBJ2-3; 9 bases match TRBD2. This CDR3 has 14 residues. Germline CDR1 is SEHNR and CDR2 is FQNEAQ (reference sequence). Trimming removed 6 bases from V and 10 bases from J; junction bases left unmatched: 11. The CDR3 DNA reads TGTGCCAGCAGGGGTAGCGGGAGCGTCGAGGCGCAGTATTTT. Residues: CASRGSGSVEAQYF.

The CDR3 sequence is CASSFTPGTGASPLHF. The CDR3 bases are TGTGCCAGCAGCTTCACTCCCGGGACAGGGGCTTCACCCCTCCACTTT. This sequence joins TRBV28 and TRBJ1-6; 10 bases are a match to TRBD1. Trimming removed 6 bases from V and 9 bases from J; junction bases left unmatched: 11. Germline V gene data show CDR1 as MDHEN and CDR2 as SYDVKM. The CDR3 runs 16 residues. Drawing the rest from reference TRBV28 and TRBJ1-6, the complete variable domain is DVKVTQSSRYLVKRTGEKVFLECVQDMDHENMFWYRQDPGLGLRLIYFSYDVKMKEKGDIPEGYSVSREKKERFSLILESASTNQTSMYLCASSFTPGTGASPLHFGNGTRLTVT.

Points on this clone: Other DNA variants within this sample encode the same CDR3. V is TRBV28 and J is TRBJ1-1; weak D call: TRBD1 (5 bases). This CDR3 has 12 residues. V lost 6 bases and J lost 1, with 6 bases in between. The V gene's germline CDR1 is MDHEN and CDR2 SYDVKM. Here the CDR3 reads CASRTGNTEAFF. The DNA of the CDR3 is TGTGCCAGCAGAACAGGGAACACTGAAGCTTTCTTT.

The V and J genes are TRBV19 and TRBJ1-1; a weak D match, TRBD1 (6 bases). Between the trimmed V and J ends, which lost 4 bases and 0 bases, there was a span of 24 bases. The CDR3 loop spans 19 amino acids. Germline assignment: CDR1 LNHDA and CDR2 SQIVND (reference sequence). The CDR3 coding sequence is TGTGCCAGTAGTAAGGGATGGGACACCGAAGCTCGAATGAACACTGAAGCTTTCTTT. Translating gives CASSKGWDTEARMNTEAFF.

The chain is built from TRBV5-1 and TRBJ2-6; D is undetermined. The CDR3 sequence is 16 residues long. CDR1 is SGHRS, CDR2 YFSETQ, per germline. V lost 2 bases, J lost 0 bases, and 9 bases lay in between. DNA for the CDR3: TGCGCCAGCAGCTTCTACTCAGGCTCTGGGGCCAACGTCCTGACTTTC. Translation gives CASSFYSGSGANVLTF.

This clone was detected only once. This chain uses TRBV29-1 with TRBJ2-3; 9 bases are shared with TRBD1. Trimming at V came to 3 bases and at J to 1 base, leaving 5 bases not matched to a gene. Germline values: CDR1 SQVTM, CDR2 ANQGSEA. This CDR3 is 15 amino acids long. The chain's CDR3 is CSVEEQGAGTDTQYF. The CDR3, as DNA: TGCAGCGTTGAGGAACAGGGGGCCGGCACAGATACGCAGTATTTT.

V and J are TRBV10-3 and TRBJ1-1, with no clear D. The CDR3 length is 14 residues. Trimming removed 7 bases at V and 0 bases at J, with 12 bases between. Germline CDR1 and CDR2: ENHRY and SYGVKD. The CDR3 DNA reads as TGTGCCATCAACGGAGGTCTATTGAACACTGAAGCTTTCTTT. Translation gives CAINGGLLNTEAFF.